One sample yielded the 23 T cell receptor beta chains listed below, sequenced in a study of shared clonotypes between healthy human individuals. Repertoires were generated with immunoSEQ multiplex PCR, while TCRdb's copy carries only in-frame clones and drops some. Of around 620,000 clones listed, about 95% are singletons. CD45RO-negative CD8 cells positively selected for CCR7 made up the naive population, which excluded terminally differentiated effector memory CD45RA+ cells. The sequenced sample was naive CD8+ T cells sorted from blood. The receptors derive from a woman in her 30s in good health.

The chain uses TRBV9 and TRBJ2-7, with TRBD2 identical over 10 bases. Looked up from germline, CDR1 is SGDLS and CDR2 is YYNGEE. The CDR3 runs to 14 residues. V was clipped by 0 bases and J by 6 bases; unmatched bases: 3. The CDR3 spells CASSVGGLASEQYF. In DNA, the CDR3 is TGTGCCAGCAGCGTAGGGGGACTAGCGAGCGAGCAGTACTTC.

This chain joins TRBV27 and TRBJ2-7; D may be TRBD2 (6 bases). Germline CDR1 and CDR2: MNHEY and SMNVEV (reference sequence). Trimming removed 6 bases from V and 1 base from J, with 19 bases in between. This CDR3 is 16 amino acids long. CDR3 sequence reads: CASSPTAVAESYEQYF. The DNA for the CDR3 is TGTGCCAGCAGCCCTACCGCCGTAGCGGAATCCTACGAGCAGTACTTC.

The V and J genes are TRBV5-4 and TRBJ2-7, with D perhaps matching TRBD1 (5 bases). V was clipped by 4 bases and J by 6 bases, with 23 bases between them. CDR3 length equals 16 residues. The germline V gene encodes CDR1 SGHNT and CDR2 YYREEE (reference sequence). The CDR3 region is CASSQSDRVKGFEQYF. The CDR3 bases are TGTGCCAGCAGCCAATCGGACCGAGTCAAGGGGTTCGAGCAGTACTTC.

The chain employs TRBV28 and TRBJ2-2; perhaps D is TRBD1 or TRBD2 (5 bases each). CDR3 size: 16 residues. In germline, CDR1 is MDHEN, CDR2 SYDVKM. V was trimmed by 2 bases and J by 6 bases, leaving 16 bases between them. CDR3 loop: CASSLRDLYLPGELFF. CDR3 DNA sequence: TGTGCCAGCAGTTTACGGGACCTCTATCTCCCCGGGGAGCTGTTTTTT.

This rearrangement joins TRBV27 to TRBJ2-7; 7 bases map to TRBD1. This CDR3 region has 14 residues. CDR1 MNHEY and CDR2 SMNVEV come from the germline V gene (reference sequence). The ends lost 5 bases at V and 5 bases at J; junction bases unmatched: 9. CDR3 sequence reads: CASSPNRGVDEQYF. The CDR3 DNA sequence: TGTGCCAGCAGTCCTAACAGGGGAGTCGACGAGCAGTACTTC.

CDR3 residues: CASSIGKGMLNTEAFF. The CDR3 coding sequence is TGTGCCAGTAGTATAGGTAAAGGAATGTTGAACACTGAAGCTTTCTTT. The chain uses TRBV19 and TRBJ1-1; the D is unclear. Germline V gene lookup returns CDR1 LNHDA and CDR2 SQIVND (reference sequence). The V end lost 1 base, the J end lost 0 bases, and 12 bases lay between the germline ends. The CDR3 totals 16 residues.

Of note for this clone: This specimen includes other DNA sequences encoding the same CDR3. The CDR3 loop is CASSYLGGTYEQYF. Written as DNA, the CDR3 is TGTGCCAGCAGTTACCTCGGGGGGACCTACGAGCAGTACTTC. This sequence joins TRBV6-5 and TRBJ2-7, with 7 bases aligning to TRBD2. CDR3 length: 14 amino acids. Germline CDR1 reads MNHEY; CDR2 reads SVGAGI. Trimming removed 2 bases from V and 2 bases from J; junction bases left unmatched: 3.

The V gene is TRBV23-1, the J gene TRBJ2-7, with 8 bases aligning to TRBD1. TRBV23-1 is treated as an ORF (open reading frame) with a function not yet certain. J gave up 3 bases and V 6 bases, and 22 bases lay outside the gene matches. This CDR3 is 19 amino acids long. The CDR3 is CASRRHGPEDRAFDYEQYF. The CDR3 DNA reads as TGCGCCAGCAGGAGGCACGGCCCTGAGGACAGGGCATTTGACTACGAGCAGTACTTC.

This chain uses TRBV5-5 with TRBJ1-3, with D maybe TRBD1 (5 bases). The V end was cut by 6 bases, the J end by 4 bases, with 17 bases between. This CDR3 is built from 15 residues. Germline-derived CDR1 and CDR2 are SGHKS and YYEKEE (reference sequence). The CDR3 spells CASTLGTSVGNTIYF. CDR3 nucleotides: TGTGCCAGCACCCTCGGGACGTCGGTAGGAAACACCATATATTTT.

V is TRBV10-1 and J is TRBJ2-7, with 9 nucleotides matching TRBD2. The ends lost 6 bases at V and 2 bases at J; junction bases unmatched: 11. This CDR3 has 16 amino acids. The germline CDR1 and CDR2 sequences are WNHNN and SYGVQD (reference sequence). The CDR3 DNA reads as TGCGCCAGCAGCTCGGTAGCGGGAGTGACCGCCTACGAGCAGTACTTC. This gives the protein CASSSVAGVTAYEQYF.

This clone is a singleton in its sample. The rearrangement links TRBV4-1 to TRBJ2-4; D may be TRBD2 (6 bases). Germline assignment: CDR1 MGHRA and CDR2 YSYEKL. This CDR3 is 15 amino acids long. V shed 1 base and J shed 8 bases, with 15 bases lying between them. CDR3 in DNA: TGCGCCAGCAGCCAAGTTTACCAGCAGCGGGACATTCAGTACTTC. Translation gives CASSQVYQQRDIQYF.

V is TRBV7-8 and J is TRBJ2-7, with a possible D match to TRBD2 (5 bases). This CDR3 contains 14 residues. Germline CDR1 reads SGHVS; CDR2 reads FQNEAQ. V lost 3 bases to trimming and J lost 0 bases, with 9 bases between them. The CDR3 reads CASSLGTSSYEQYF. CDR3 bases: TGTGCCAGCAGCTTGGGTACTAGCTCCTACGAGCAGTACTTC. Full variable domain (outside the CDR3, taken from reference TRBV7-8 and TRBJ2-7): GAGVSQSPRYKVAKRGQDVALRCDPISGHVSLFWYQQALGQGPEFLTYFQNEAQLDKSGLPSDRFFAERPEGSVSTLKIQRTQQEDSAVYLCASSLGTSSYEQYFGPGTRLTVT.

The V gene is TRBV25-1, the J gene TRBJ2-2, with a possible D match to TRBD1 (5 bases). V was trimmed by 3 bases and J by 6 bases, leaving 11 bases between them. Germline CDR1 MGHDK, CDR2 SYGVNS. The CDR3 is made up of 14 amino acids. This CDR3 is CASSEVGRSGELFF. CDR3 nucleotide sequence: TGTGCCAGCAGTGAGGTGGGGCGTTCCGGGGAGCTGTTTTTT.

The chain recombines TRBV10-2 with TRBJ2-3; unclear D gene. The CDR3 runs 16 residues. Trimming took off 2 bases at V and 4 bases at J, with 16 bases between the two ends. The germline V gene encodes CDR1 WSHSY and CDR2 SAAADI. The CDR3 loop reads CASSEPLWGTSDTQYF. CDR3 sequence (DNA): TGCGCCAGCAGTGAGCCTTTGTGGGGAACCTCAGATACGCAGTATTTT.

This clone was seen a single time. The V and J genes are TRBV10-1 and TRBJ1-1, with unresolved D. This CDR3 is 15 amino acids long. CDR1 and CDR2 from the germline V gene are WNHNN and SYGVQD (reference sequence). Trimming left V 2 bases short and J 2 bases short, with 12 bases between. DNA of the CDR3: TGCGCCAGCAGTGAGGGGAAGGGTGGCAACACTGAAGCTTTCTTT. Translated: CASSEGKGGNTEAFF.

The chain couples TRBV19 to TRBJ1-2, with D uncertain. Germline V gene data show CDR1 as LNHDA and CDR2 as SQIVND (reference sequence). V lost 5 bases, J lost 7 bases, and 14 bases lay in between. The CDR3 consists of 13 residues. This CDR3 reads CASSGRWGFGYTF. CDR3 DNA: TGTGCCAGTAGTGGGAGGTGGGGTTTTGGCTACACCTTC.

This chain links TRBV28 with TRBJ2-1; TRBD1 might be the D (5 bases). CDR1 and CDR2 (germline): MDHEN, SYDVKM. The CDR3 is 13 amino acids. Trimming pared 4 bases from V and 12 bases from J, leaving 16 bases between. CDR3 sequence (DNA): TGTGCCAGCAGTTACCAAATGGACAAGGCGCAGTTCTTC. This gives the protein CASSYQMDKAQFF. Together with reference TRBV28 and TRBJ2-1, the CDR3 gives the full variable domain: DVKVTQSSRYLVKRTGEKVFLECVQDMDHENMFWYRQDPGLGLRLIYFSYDVKMKEKGDIPEGYSVSREKKERFSLILESASTNQTSMYLCASSYQMDKAQFFGPGTRLTVL.

This clone occurred once. V and J are TRBV7-9 and TRBJ2-5; no clear D gene. Trimming left V 6 bases short and J 1 base short, with 18 bases between. The CDR3 is 16 residues long. The V gene's germline CDR1 is SEHNR and CDR2 FQNEAQ (reference sequence). CDR3 sequence: CASSLGRQQSQETQYF. Written as DNA, the CDR3 is TGTGCCAGCAGTCTAGGGCGCCAGCAGAGCCAAGAGACCCAGTACTTC.

This sequence joins TRBV10-2 and TRBJ2-3; D is tentatively TRBD1 or TRBD2 (6 bases each). Deletions cut 0 bases from V and 2 bases from J, with 12 bases between. Germline values: CDR1 WSHSY, CDR2 SAAADI. The CDR3 runs 16 residues. CDR3 residues: CASSESKGGVTDTQYF. In DNA, the CDR3 is TGCGCCAGCAGTGAGTCGAAGGGGGGAGTCACAGATACGCAGTATTTT.

A few counts support this clone. This chain connects TRBV5-1 to TRBJ1-2; D is unresolved. Looked up from germline, CDR1 is SGHRS and CDR2 is YFSETQ. V shed 0 bases and J shed 3 bases, with 3 bases lying between them. The CDR3 is 12 amino acids. CDR3 DNA: TGCGCCAGCAGCTTGGGGGACTATGGCTACACCTTC. As protein: CASSLGDYGYTF.

The chain links TRBV7-6 to TRBJ1-6; D unclear. The V gene's germline CDR1 is SGHVS and CDR2 FNYEAQ. The CDR3 sequence is 12 residues long. Trimming cost V 5 bases and J 9 bases, with 8 bases left between them. CDR3 nucleotide sequence: TGTGCCAGCAGCCCCGGTTCTTCACCCCTCCACTTT. Amino acid sequence: CASSPGSSPLHF.

V gene TRBV7-9 combines with J gene TRBJ2-7; 7 bases are a match to TRBD2. The CDR3 has 13 residues. Germline loops: CDR1 SEHNR, CDR2 FQNEAQ (reference sequence). With 3 bases clipped from V and 6 bases from J, the junction kept 5 bases outside the gene matches. In DNA form, the CDR3 reads TGTGCCAGCAGCTTCGGGACTACCAGCGAGCAGTACTTC. It codes for CASSFGTTSEQYF.

CDR3 loop: CASSPNLVGRDDEQFF. The CDR3 nucleotides read TGCGCCAGCAGCCCCAATTTGGTGGGTCGGGACGATGAGCAGTTCTTC. The chain links TRBV4-1 to TRBJ2-1; D tentatively fits TRBD1 or TRBD2 (5 bases each). The CDR3 spans 16 residues. With 4 bases removed from V and 8 bases from J, the gap between germline ends came to 21 bases. The germline V gene encodes CDR1 MGHRA and CDR2 YSYEKL.